Each of the 28 T cell receptor beta chains below was sequenced from the same sample in a study of cytomegalovirus exposure and HLA in healthy donors (dated by TCRdb to between 2016 and 2019). Library preparation was by the immunoSEQ multiplex PCR assay. A mixture of 60 forward primers for TCR Vbeta segments and 13 reverse primers for TCR Jbeta segments was used in the multiplex PCR. This immuneACCESS table, as held by TCRdb, lists in-frame sequences with V and J called but not all clones. Of the missing ones, under half trace to an unresolved V gene in checked studies; the others have no known cause. This sample is represented by about 240,000 clones; over 80% of them were singletons. The top ten hold 5% to 6% of the sample. The sample was PBMCs. These receptors were taken from a middle-aged woman in good health and CMV-seropositive.

This clone was detected only a few times. This chain links TRBV9 with TRBJ1-2; D is possibly TRBD1 (5 bases). Germline CDR1 is SGDLS and CDR2 is YYNGEE. V was shortened by 9 bases and J by 2 bases, with 11 bases between the two germline ends. This CDR3 comprises 12 residues. DNA of the CDR3: TGTGCCACCGGTGGGGGGAACTATGGCTACACCTTC. Translation gives CATGGGNYGYTF.

J is TRBJ2-1 and V is TRBV28; TRBD1 might be the D (8 bases). The CDR3 covers 13 residues. V lost 5 bases and J 8 bases, leaving 13 bases between the germline ends. Germline V lookup: CDR1 MDHEN, CDR2 SYDVKM. CDR3 in amino acids: CASSTGGAHEQFF. Written as DNA, the CDR3 is TGTGCCAGCAGTACAGGGGGGGCCCATGAGCAGTTCTTC.

Comments on this clone: Other nucleotide sequences from this sample produce the same CDR3. The chain recombines TRBV9 with TRBJ2-1, with D possibly TRBD2 on 5 matching bases. The CDR3 is 14 amino acids. Germline values: CDR1 SGDLS, CDR2 YYNGEE. The V gene lost 0 bases and the J gene lost 4 bases, with 8 bases spanning the gap. Written as DNA, the CDR3 is TGTGCCAGCAGCGTAGCGGGATCGTACAATGAGCAGTTCTTC. Its protein is CASSVAGSYNEQFF.

Comments on this clone: Other DNA sequences from this sample encode an identical CDR3 as well. CDR3 in amino acids: CAIKGQGADTGELFF. CDR3 bases: TGTGCCATCAAAGGGCAGGGGGCGGACACCGGGGAGCTGTTTTTT. V is TRBV10-3 and J is TRBJ2-2, with 8 bases that match TRBD1. V lost 7 bases, J lost 3 bases, and 7 bases stayed unmatched. CDR3 length: 15 residues. From germline, CDR1 is ENHRY and CDR2 SYGVKD.

The chain is built from TRBV15 and TRBJ1-2, with TRBD1 matching over 10 bases. Germline loops: CDR1 LNHNV, CDR2 YYDKDF (reference sequence). There are 14 residues in the CDR3. The trim removed 6 bases at V and 4 bases at J, leaving 5 bases unmatched. CDR3 protein: CATSPTGGTYGYTF. For the CDR3, the DNA is TGTGCCACCAGTCCGACAGGGGGCACCTATGGCTACACCTTC.

CDR3: CASSQGRGRRNEKLFF. The CDR3 DNA is TGTGCCAGCAGCCAGGGCAGGGGACGAAGGAATGAAAAACTGTTTTTT. This chain uses TRBV7-2 with TRBJ1-4, with TRBD1 as a possible D gene (6 bases). Trimming left V 5 bases short and J 5 bases short, with 18 bases between. The CDR3 length is 16 residues. Germline CDR1 is SGHTA and CDR2 is FQGNSA.

The sample holds one count of this clone. V usage is TRBV12-1 and J usage is TRBJ1-5; TRBD1 is the table's D call, not checked against the DNA. TRBV12-1 is a recognized pseudogene. The CDR3 is made up of 14 amino acids. Written as DNA, the CDR3 is TGTGCCAGCCATATCAGGGAACACAATCAGCCCCAGCATTTT. This translates into CASHIREHNQPQHF.

The chain links TRBV15 to TRBJ2-7; D gene uncertain. This CDR3 has 15 amino acids. V shed 0 bases and J shed 5 bases, with 14 bases lying between them. In germline, CDR1 is LNHNV, CDR2 YYDKDF (reference sequence). The CDR3 DNA follows: TGTGCCACCAGCAGAGATCGGCGGTCGCTCGACGAGCAGTACTTC. Its protein is CATSRDRRSLDEQYF.

V and J are TRBV30 and TRBJ2-1; D is possibly TRBD2 (6 bases). Trimming cost V 3 bases and J 10 bases, with 10 bases left between them. Germline-derived CDR1 and CDR2 are GTSNPN and SVGIG (reference sequence). The CDR3 totals 11 residues. The CDR3 bases are TGTGCCTGGAGCAATGGAGGGGAGCAGTTCTTC. Its protein is CAWSNGGEQFF.

The genes are TRBV6-1 and TRBJ2-5; D gene unclear. CDR3 length equals 14 residues. The germline V gene has CDR1 MNHNS and CDR2 SASEGT. The ends were cut back, 2 bases at V and 2 bases at J, with 9 bases in the middle. CDR3 region: CASSELGLQETQYF. CDR3 DNA sequence: TGTGCCAGCAGTGAACTTGGCCTTCAAGAGACCCAGTACTTC.

The J gene is TRBJ1-1, the V gene TRBV11-3, with D tentatively TRBD1 (5 bases). The length of the CDR3 is 13 residues. Germline lookup yields CDR1 SGHNT and CDR2 YENEEA. The V gene lost 5 bases and the J gene lost 0 bases, with 7 bases spanning the gap. The CDR3 spells CASSVQVNTEAFF. DNA for the CDR3: TGTGCCAGCAGCGTACAGGTGAACACTGAAGCTTTCTTT.

The V gene is TRBV5-1, the J gene TRBJ2-7; the D gene is possibly TRBD1 (6 bases). Per the germline V gene, CDR1 is SGHRS and CDR2 is YFSETQ. This CDR3 has 13 residues. V was cut by 2 bases and J by 1 base, with 7 bases left in between. CDR3 coding DNA: TGCGCCAGCAGCTTACAGGGTTCCTACGAGCAGTACTTC. Its translation is CASSLQGSYEQYF.

The J gene is TRBJ1-6, the V gene TRBV11-2; weak D call: TRBD1 (5 bases). Germline V gene sequence: CDR1 SGHAT, CDR2 FQNNGV. There are 15 residues in the CDR3. The V gene lost 2 bases and the J gene lost 3 bases, with 8 bases spanning the gap. The CDR3 is CASSLRTYYNSPLHF. In DNA form, the CDR3 reads TGTGCCAGCAGCTTAAGGACATACTATAATTCACCCCTCCACTTT.

The chain is built from TRBV25-1 and TRBJ2-1, with D perhaps TRBD1 (5 bases). Trimming left V 7 bases short and J 3 bases short, with 16 bases between. The CDR3 consists of 15 residues. Germline values: CDR1 MGHDK, CDR2 SYGVNS. The CDR3 loop reads CASTPLGANYNEQFF. CDR3 nucleotide sequence: TGTGCCAGCACTCCCCTTGGGGCAAACTACAATGAGCAGTTCTTC.

This clone has only one observation. The rearrangement uses TRBV7-7 and TRBJ2-7; TRBD1 matches at 7 bases. V shed 1 base, J shed 3 bases, and the junction held 3 bases outside the gene matches. Looked up from germline, CDR1 is SSHAT and CDR2 is FNYEAQ (reference sequence). The CDR3 has 14 residues. The CDR3, as DNA: TGTGCCAGCAGCTTAGACAGGGGAAACTACGAGCAGTACTTC. This sequence encodes CASSLDRGNYEQYF. Full variable domain (outside the CDR3, taken from reference TRBV7-7 and TRBJ2-7): GAGVSQSPRYKVTKRGQDVTLRCDPISSHATLYWYQQALGQGPEFLTYFNYEAQPDKSGLPSDRFSAERPEGSISTLTIQRTEQRDSAMYRCASSLDRGNYEQYFGPGTRLTVT.

This clone was detected only a few times. The chain combines TRBV6-6 with TRBJ1-1; D gene unclear. Per germline, CDR1 MNHNY and CDR2 SVGAGI (reference sequence). V lost 4 bases and J 5 bases, leaving 14 bases between the germline ends. This CDR3 spans 14 amino acids. CDR3: CASSSAAERTEAFF. CDR3 in DNA: TGTGCCAGCAGTTCGGCGGCGGAGAGAACTGAAGCTTTCTTT.

V gene TRBV4-1 combines with J gene TRBJ1-5; a weak D match, TRBD1 (5 bases). The CDR3 spans 17 residues. The V end was cut by 4 bases, the J end by 3 bases, with 19 bases between. CDR1 and CDR2 from the germline V gene are MGHRA and YSYEKL. The CDR3 DNA is TGCGCCAGCAGCCGCACGCGAGCAGGGAAGGACAATCAGCCCCAGCATTTT. Its translation is CASSRTRAGKDNQPQHF.

V gene TRBV19 combines with J gene TRBJ1-1; TRBD1 aligns across 7 bases. Unmatched junction bases numbered 3, after V lost 7 bases and J lost 7 bases. In germline, CDR1 is LNHDA, CDR2 SQIVND (reference sequence). CDR3 length equals 11 residues. CDR3 amino acids: CASKGTDEAFF. The CDR3 DNA reads as TGTGCCAGTAAAGGGACAGATGAAGCTTTCTTT.

This clone was recorded only once. CDR3 protein: CASSLTSGGTDTQYF. CDR3 nucleotides: TGTGCCAGCAGCTTGACTAGCGGGGGCACAGATACGCAGTATTTT. The chain couples TRBV7-9 to TRBJ2-3, with 11 bases that match TRBD2. Germline CDR1 SEHNR, CDR2 FQNEAQ (reference sequence). The CDR3 is 15 residues long. V lost 3 bases and J lost 1; bases outside the gene matches: 0.

CDR3: CASSLNEGQGGGGYTF. The CDR3 DNA follows: TGCGCCAGCAGCTTGAACGAAGGACAGGGAGGGGGTGGCTACACCTTC. The chain links TRBV5-1 to TRBJ1-2; 8 bases map to TRBD1. Per germline, CDR1 SGHRS and CDR2 YFSETQ. This CDR3 has 16 residues. V shed 1 base and J 7 bases; nucleotides not matched to a gene: 12.

The J gene is TRBJ2-1, the V gene TRBV7-9, with 8 bases matching TRBD2. J gave up 0 bases and V 8 bases, and 9 bases lay outside the gene matches. The CDR3 runs 16 residues. Germline V CDR1 and CDR2: SEHNR, FQNEAQ (reference sequence). The CDR3 reads CASRLSGASSYNEQFF. The CDR3 region has the DNA TGTGCCAGCCGTCTTAGCGGGGCGAGCTCCTACAATGAGCAGTTCTTC.

The chain uses TRBV20-1 and TRBJ1-1; D remains unclear. The CDR3 is 10 amino acids. V was trimmed by 5 bases and J by 6 bases, leaving 7 bases between them. Germline V CDR1 and CDR2: DFQATT, SNEGSKA (reference sequence). This chain's CDR3 is CSALLAEAFF. The CDR3 DNA reads TGCAGTGCTCTACTGGCTGAAGCTTTCTTT.

V and J are TRBV10-3 and TRBJ2-1, with D perhaps TRBD2 (5 bases). CDR1 ENHRY and CDR2 SYGVKD come from the germline V gene. V was pared by 0 bases and J by 5 bases, with 11 bases between. The CDR3 length is 15 residues. The CDR3 loop is CAISESETKNNEQFF. The DNA for the CDR3 is TGTGCCATCAGTGAGTCGGAGACTAAGAACAATGAGCAGTTCTTC.

The CDR3 DNA follows: TGTGCTAGTGGTTTGGTACGGTATGGGAGTTATAGCAATCAGCCCCAGCATTTT. Translated, it gives CASGLVRYGSYSNQPQHF. The chain uses TRBV12-5 and TRBJ1-5, with unresolved D. V was trimmed by 0 bases and J by 0 bases, leaving 15 bases between them. CDR3 length: 18 residues. Per the germline V gene, CDR1 is LGHNT and CDR2 is FRNRAP.

The chain couples TRBV7-9 to TRBJ1-2, with 9 bases fitting TRBD1. This CDR3 spans 14 amino acids. Germline loops: CDR1 SEHNR, CDR2 FQNEAQ (reference sequence). The junction had 4 bases not matched to a gene; V was cut back by 1 base and J by 7 bases. CDR3: CASSLGDRVSGYTF. The CDR3 nucleotides read TGTGCCAGCAGCTTAGGGGACAGGGTCTCTGGCTACACCTTC. Full variable domain (missing parts from reference TRBV7-9 and TRBJ1-2): DTGVSQNPRHKITKRGQNVTFRCDPISEHNRLYWYRQTLGQGPEFLTYFQNEAQLEKSRLLSDRFSAERPKGSFSTLEIQRTEQGDSAMYLCASSLGDRVSGYTFGSGTRLTVV.

V usage is TRBV6-5 and J usage is TRBJ1-1, with a possible D match to TRBD1 (6 bases). The CDR3 has 16 amino acids. The germline V and J ends were trimmed by 4 bases and 7 bases, with 22 bases remaining between them. CDR1 and CDR2 from the germline V gene are MNHEY and SVGAGI. The CDR3 loop is CASSLGHSRTAREAFF. In nucleotides, the CDR3 is TGTGCCAGCAGTTTGGGGCACTCCCGGACAGCGCGTGAAGCTTTCTTT.

The chain couples TRBV7-3 to TRBJ2-7; TRBD1 matches 7 bases. The CDR3 is 13 amino acids. Germline lookup yields CDR1 SGHTA and CDR2 FQGTGA. The V segment lost 4 bases and the J segment 5 bases; nucleotides outside the gene matches: 5. CDR3 DNA: TGTGCCAGCAGCTCGACAGGGATGAACGAGCAGTACTTC. As protein: CASSSTGMNEQYF.

This sequence joins TRBV30 and TRBJ2-7; 7 bases align to TRBD2. Germline V gives CDR1 GTSNPN, CDR2 SVGIG (reference sequence). The CDR3 is 13 amino acids. The junction had 9 bases not matched to a gene; V was cut back by 4 bases and J by 6 bases. CDR3 coding DNA: TGTGCCTGGAAGCGGGGTACAATTGGCGAGCAGTACTTC. This encodes CAWKRGTIGEQYF.